The present TCR beta chain was sequenced within a study of T cell responses to AZD1222 COVID-19 vaccine. Points from the study as a whole: Clonal diversity was possibly underestimated, and the donors were mostly white British, with more females.

Concerning this clone: Its antigen remains unknown.

Per the germline V gene, CDR1 is SGHAT and CDR2 is FQNNGV. V lost 7 bases to trimming and J lost 0 bases, with 7 bases between them. The CDR3 has 13 amino acids. TCRdb keeps only in-frame clones here, not all; method: immunoSEQ multiplex PCR. The data show some 150,000 clones, approximately 87% seen once. The V call is TRBV11-2, the J call TRBJ1-3; D remains ambiguous. The clonotype comes from an adult in good health. Here the sequenced sample was peripheral blood, taken on day 0 of MenACWY control vaccination. Here the CDR3 DNA reads TGTGCCAGCACCTTTTCCTCTGGAAACACCATATATTTT. Protein: CASTFSSGNTIYF.